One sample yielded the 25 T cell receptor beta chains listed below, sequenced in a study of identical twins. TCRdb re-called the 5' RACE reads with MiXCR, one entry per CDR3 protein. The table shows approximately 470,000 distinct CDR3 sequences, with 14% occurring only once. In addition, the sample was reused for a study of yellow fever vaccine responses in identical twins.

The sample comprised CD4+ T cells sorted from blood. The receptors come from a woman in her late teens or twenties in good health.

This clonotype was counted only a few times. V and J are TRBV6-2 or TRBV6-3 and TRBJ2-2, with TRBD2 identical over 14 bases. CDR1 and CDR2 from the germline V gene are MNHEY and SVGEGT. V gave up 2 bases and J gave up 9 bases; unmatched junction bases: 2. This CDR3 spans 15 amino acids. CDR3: CASSYGTSGSRELFF. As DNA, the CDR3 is TGTGCCAGCAGTTACGGGACTAGCGGGAGCAGGGAGCTGTTTTTT.

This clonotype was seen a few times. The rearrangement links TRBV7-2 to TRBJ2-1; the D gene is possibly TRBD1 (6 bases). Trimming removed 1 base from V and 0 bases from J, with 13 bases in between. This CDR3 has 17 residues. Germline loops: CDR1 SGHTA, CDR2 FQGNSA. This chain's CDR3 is CASSLGVTGSSYNEQFF. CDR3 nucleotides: TGTGCCAGCAGCTTAGGGGTGACAGGTAGCTCCTACAATGAGCAGTTCTTC.

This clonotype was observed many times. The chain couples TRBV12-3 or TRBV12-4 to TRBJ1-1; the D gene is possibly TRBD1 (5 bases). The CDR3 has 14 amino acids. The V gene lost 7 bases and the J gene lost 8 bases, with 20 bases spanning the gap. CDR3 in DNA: TGTGCCAGCACCGGGGGTTTCGTTGCGGGGGAAGCTTTCTTT. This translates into CASTGGFVAGEAFF.

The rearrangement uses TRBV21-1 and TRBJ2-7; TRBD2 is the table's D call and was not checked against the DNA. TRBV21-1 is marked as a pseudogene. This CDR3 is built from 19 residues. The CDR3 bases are TGTGCCAGCTTTCCCCGGGCCGGGACTAGCCCCTTAAAAAACTACGAGCAGTACTTC. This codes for CASFPRAGTSPLKNYEQYF.

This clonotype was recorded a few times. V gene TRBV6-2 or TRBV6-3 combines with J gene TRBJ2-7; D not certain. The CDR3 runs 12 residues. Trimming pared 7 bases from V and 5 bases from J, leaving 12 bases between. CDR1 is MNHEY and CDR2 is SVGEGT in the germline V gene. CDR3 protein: CASTQAANEQYF. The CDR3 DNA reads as TGTGCCAGCACCCAGGCGGCTAACGAGCAGTACTTC.

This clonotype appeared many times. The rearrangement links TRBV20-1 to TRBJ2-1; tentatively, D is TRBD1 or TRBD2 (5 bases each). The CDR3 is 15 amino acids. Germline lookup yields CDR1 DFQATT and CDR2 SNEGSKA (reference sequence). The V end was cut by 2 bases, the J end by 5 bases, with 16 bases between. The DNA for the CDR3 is TGCAGTGCTAGACCTGCTAACCCGGGGCACAATGAGCAGTTCTTC. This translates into CSARPANPGHNEQFF.

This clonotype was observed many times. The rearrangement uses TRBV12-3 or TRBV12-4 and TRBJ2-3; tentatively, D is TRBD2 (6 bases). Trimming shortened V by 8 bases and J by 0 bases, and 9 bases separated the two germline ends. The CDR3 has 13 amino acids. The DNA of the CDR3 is TGTGCCAGCGGGACTTGGAGCACAGATACGCAGTATTTT. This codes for CASGTWSTDTQYF.

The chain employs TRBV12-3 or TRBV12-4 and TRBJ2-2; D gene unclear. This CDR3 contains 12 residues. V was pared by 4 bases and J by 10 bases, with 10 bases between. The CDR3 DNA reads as TGTGCCAGCAGTTCACTCCCCACGGAGCTGTTTTTT. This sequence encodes CASSSLPTELFF.

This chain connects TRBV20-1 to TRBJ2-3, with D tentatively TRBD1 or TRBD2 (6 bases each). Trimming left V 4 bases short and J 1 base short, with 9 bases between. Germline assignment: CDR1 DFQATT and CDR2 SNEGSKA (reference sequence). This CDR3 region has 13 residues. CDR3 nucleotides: TGCAGTGCTAAGGAGGGGGGCACAGATACGCAGTATTTT. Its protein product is CSAKEGGTDTQYF.

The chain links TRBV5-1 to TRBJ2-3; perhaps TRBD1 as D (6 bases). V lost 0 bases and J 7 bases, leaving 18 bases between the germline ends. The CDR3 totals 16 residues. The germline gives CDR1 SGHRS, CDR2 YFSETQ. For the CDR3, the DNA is TGCGCCAGCAGCTTGGAGGGGCTGCAGGGGCCGAATACGCAGTATTTT. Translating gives CASSLEGLQGPNTQYF.

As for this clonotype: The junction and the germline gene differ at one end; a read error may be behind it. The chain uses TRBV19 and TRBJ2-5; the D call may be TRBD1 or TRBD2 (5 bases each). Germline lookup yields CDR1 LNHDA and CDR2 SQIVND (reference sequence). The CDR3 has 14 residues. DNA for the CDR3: TGTGCCAGTAGTTCAACAGGAAGCGGAGAGACCCTGTACTTC. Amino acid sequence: CASSSTGSGETLYF.

This CDR3 reads CASGPGGRDIYEQYF. CDR3 bases: TGTGCCAGCGGCCCCGGGGGGCGGGACATCTACGAGCAGTACTTC. The J gene is TRBJ2-7, the V gene TRBV12-1; the table's D call, TRBD1, has no DNA check behind it. TRBV12-1 is a pseudogene. This CDR3 contains 15 residues.

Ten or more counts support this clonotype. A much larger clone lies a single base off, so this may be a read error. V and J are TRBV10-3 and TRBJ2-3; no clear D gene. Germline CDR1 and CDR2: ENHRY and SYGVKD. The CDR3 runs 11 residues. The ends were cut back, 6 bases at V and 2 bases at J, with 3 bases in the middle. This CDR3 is CAISSTDTQYF. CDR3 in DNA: TGTGCCATCAGCTCCACAGATACGCAGTATTTT.

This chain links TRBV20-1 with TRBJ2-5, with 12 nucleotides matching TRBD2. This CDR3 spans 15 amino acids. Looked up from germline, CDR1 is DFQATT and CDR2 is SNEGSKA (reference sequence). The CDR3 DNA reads TGCAGCGTTCTAGCGGGGGGGTCGTACCAAGAGACCCAGTACTTC. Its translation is CSVLAGGSYQETQYF.

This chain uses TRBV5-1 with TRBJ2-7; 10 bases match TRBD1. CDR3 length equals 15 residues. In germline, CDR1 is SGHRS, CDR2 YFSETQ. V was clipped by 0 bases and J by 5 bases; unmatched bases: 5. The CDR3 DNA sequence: TGCGCCAGCAGCTTGGATGACAGGGGGCTGGACGAGCAGTACTTC. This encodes CASSLDDRGLDEQYF. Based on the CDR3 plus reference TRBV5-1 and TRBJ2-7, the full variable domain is KAGVTQTPRYLIKTRGQQVTLSCSPISGHRSVSWYQQTPGQGLQFLFEYFSETQRNKGNFPGRFSGRQFSNSRSEMNVSTLELGDSALYLCASSLDDRGLDEQYFGPGTRLTVT.

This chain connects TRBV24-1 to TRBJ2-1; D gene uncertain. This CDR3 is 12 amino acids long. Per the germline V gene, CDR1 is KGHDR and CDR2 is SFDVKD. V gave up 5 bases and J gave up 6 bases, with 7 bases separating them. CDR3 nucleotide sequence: TGTGCCACCAGTGTTAATATCAATGAGCAGTTCTTC. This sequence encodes CATSVNINEQFF.

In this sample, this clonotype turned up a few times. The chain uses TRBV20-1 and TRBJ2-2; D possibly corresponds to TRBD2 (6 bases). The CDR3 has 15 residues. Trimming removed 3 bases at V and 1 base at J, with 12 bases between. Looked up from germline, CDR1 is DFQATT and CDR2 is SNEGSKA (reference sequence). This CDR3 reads CSASGGNLNTGELFF. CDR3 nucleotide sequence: TGCAGTGCTAGTGGGGGGAATCTGAACACCGGGGAGCTGTTTTTT.

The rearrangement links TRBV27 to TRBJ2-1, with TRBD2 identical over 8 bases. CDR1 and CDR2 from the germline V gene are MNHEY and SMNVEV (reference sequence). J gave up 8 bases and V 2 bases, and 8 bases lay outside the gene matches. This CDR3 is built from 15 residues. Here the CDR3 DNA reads TGTGCCAGCAGTTTAACAACGGGGGGGATCGATGAGCAGTTCTTC. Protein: CASSLTTGGIDEQFF.

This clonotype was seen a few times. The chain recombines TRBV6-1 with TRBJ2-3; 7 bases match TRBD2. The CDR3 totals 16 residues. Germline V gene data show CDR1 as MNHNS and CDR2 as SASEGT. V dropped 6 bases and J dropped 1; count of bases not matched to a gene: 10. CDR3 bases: TGTGCCAGCAGGACGGGACTATTCGGGGGCACAGATACGCAGTATTTT. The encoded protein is CASRTGLFGGTDTQYF.

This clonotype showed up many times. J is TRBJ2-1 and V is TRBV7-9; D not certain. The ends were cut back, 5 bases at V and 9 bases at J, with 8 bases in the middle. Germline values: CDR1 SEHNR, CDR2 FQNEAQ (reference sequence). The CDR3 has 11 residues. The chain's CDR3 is CASSPVSEQFF. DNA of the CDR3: TGTGCCAGCAGCCCCGTTTCTGAGCAGTTCTTC.

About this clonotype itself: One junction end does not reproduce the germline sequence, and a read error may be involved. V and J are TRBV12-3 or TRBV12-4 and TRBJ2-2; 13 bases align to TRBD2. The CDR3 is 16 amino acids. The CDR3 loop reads CASSPRTSGGVGELVF. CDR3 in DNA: TGTGCCAGCAGTCCCCGGACTAGCGGGGGTGTCGGGGAGCTGGTTTTT.

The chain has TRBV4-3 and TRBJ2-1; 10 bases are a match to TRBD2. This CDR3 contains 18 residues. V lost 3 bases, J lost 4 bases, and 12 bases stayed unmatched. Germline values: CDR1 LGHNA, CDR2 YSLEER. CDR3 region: CASSHLLAGVGPYNEQFF. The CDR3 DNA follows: TGCGCCAGCAGCCATCTCCTAGCGGGAGTGGGACCTTACAATGAGCAGTTCTTC.

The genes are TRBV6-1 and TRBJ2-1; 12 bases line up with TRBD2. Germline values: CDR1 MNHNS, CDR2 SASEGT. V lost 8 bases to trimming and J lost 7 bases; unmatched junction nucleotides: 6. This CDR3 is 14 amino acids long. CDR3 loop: CASLPGTSGNEQFF. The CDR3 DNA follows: TGTGCCAGCCTCCCCGGGACTAGCGGGAATGAGCAGTTCTTC.

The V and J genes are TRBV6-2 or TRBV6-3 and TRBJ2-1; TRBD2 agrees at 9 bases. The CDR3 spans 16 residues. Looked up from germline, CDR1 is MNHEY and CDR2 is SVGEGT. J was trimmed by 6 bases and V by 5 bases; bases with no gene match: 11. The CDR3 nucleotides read TGTGCCAGCAGTCCGATAGCGGGAGTAGCGGGCAATGAGCAGTTCTTC. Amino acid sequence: CASSPIAGVAGNEQFF.

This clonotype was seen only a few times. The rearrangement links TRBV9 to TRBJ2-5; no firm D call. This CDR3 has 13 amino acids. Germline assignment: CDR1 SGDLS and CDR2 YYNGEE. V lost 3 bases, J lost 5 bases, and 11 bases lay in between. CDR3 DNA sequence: TGTGCCAGCAGCGGCGTCCCGGGTGAGACCCAGTACTTC. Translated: CASSGVPGETQYF.